This TCR beta chain derives from a study of cytomegalovirus exposure and HLA in healthy donors. The study ran its PCR with 60 Vbeta and 13 Jbeta primers. Some clones are missing from TCRdb's copy, which holds only in-frame ones; the method was immunoSEQ multiplex PCR. The sample has roughly 140,000 clones; 60% to 85% are singletons. Study-level results: Fewer than 200 TCR beta chains were listed as cytomegalovirus-associated. In vitro checks showed that three CMV-associated chains really do target CMV antigens.

Germline values: CDR1 MNHEY, CDR2 SVGAGI. This CDR3 has 15 residues. The junction had 5 bases not matched to a gene; V was cut back by 6 bases and J by 1 base. At sampling all donors were nominally healthy, likely with unrecorded immune exposures. Concerning this clone: Its target is not known. This same CDR3 is encoded by further DNA sequences in the sample.

Sequenced input: PBMCs. The chain employs TRBV6-5 and TRBJ2-1; 8 nucleotides line up with TRBD2. This TCR was sampled from a middle-aged man in good health and CMV-seropositive. CDR3 residues: CASRASGSSYNEQFF. In DNA form, the CDR3 reads TGTGCCAGCAGGGCGAGCGGGAGTTCCTACAATGAGCAGTTCTTC.